Shown below are 23 T cell receptor beta chains from a single sample sequenced in a study of neoadjuvant anti-PD-1 for oral cavity cancer. The table came from immunoSEQ multiplex PCR; TCRdb's copy has only in-frame clones and leaves some out. The sample has approximately 67,000 clones, around four fifths seen once; the top ten hold more than 3%. The sample was PBMCs, taken before nivolumab (anti-PD-1) treatment. These receptors were obtained from a person aged 35 to 85 with oral cavity squamous cell carcinoma.

The chain has TRBV7-3 and TRBJ2-1; D might be TRBD2 (6 bases). Germline V gives CDR1 SGHTA, CDR2 FQGTGA. There are 15 residues in the CDR3. The ends were cut back, 2 bases at V and 9 bases at J, with 17 bases in the middle. The CDR3 reads CASSLAGSGRGEQFF. The CDR3 DNA reads as TGTGCCAGCAGCTTAGCCGGGAGTGGTAGGGGTGAGCAGTTCTTC.

The V call is TRBV14, the J call TRBJ1-2; 7 bases fit TRBD1. This CDR3 is 13 amino acids long. CDR1 SGHDN and CDR2 FVKESK come from the germline V gene. The J segment lost 6 bases and the V segment lost 1 base, leaving 2 bases of the junction unmatched. Here the CDR3 DNA reads TGTGCCAGCAGCCAAGCAAGGGGGCATGGCTACACCTTC. As protein: CASSQARGHGYTF. The whole variable domain, filled in from reference TRBV14 and TRBJ1-2, reads EAGVTQFPSHSVIEKGQTVTLRCDPISGHDNLYWYRRVMGKEIKFLLHFVKESKQDESGMPNNRFLAERTGGTYSTLKVQPAELEDSGVYFCASSQARGHGYTFGSGTRLTVV.

This clone has just one count. The CDR3 sequence: CASSFRVGDIQYF. The CDR3 region has the DNA TGCGCCAGCAGCTTTCGGGTGGGGGACATTCAGTACTTC. J is TRBJ2-4 and V is TRBV5-1; D tentatively reads TRBD1 or TRBD2 (5 bases each). The V gene lost 2 bases and the J gene lost 8 bases, with 11 bases spanning the gap. CDR3 size: 13 residues. Germline loops: CDR1 SGHRS, CDR2 YFSETQ. Looking up the rest from reference TRBV5-1 and TRBJ2-4 gives the full variable domain: KAGVTQTPRYLIKTRGQQVTLSCSPISGHRSVSWYQQTPGQGLQFLFEYFSETQRNKGNFPGRFSGRQFSNSRSEMNVSTLELGDSALYLCASSFRVGDIQYFGAGTRLSVL.

The V gene is TRBV14, the J gene TRBJ1-3, with a weak D call TRBD1 (5 bases). Trimming removed 3 bases from V and 4 bases from J, with 34 bases in between. This CDR3 is 22 amino acids long. Germline V gene sequence: CDR1 SGHDN, CDR2 FVKESK. Here the CDR3 reads CASSHLAWTGTALSPLGNTIYF. The CDR3 DNA sequence: TGTGCCAGCAGCCACCTTGCCTGGACGGGGACTGCTCTTTCCCCGCTGGGAAACACCATATATTTT.

The chain has TRBV6-1 and TRBJ1-4; 9 bases are a match to TRBD1. There are 13 residues in the CDR3. Germline CDR1 reads MNHNS; CDR2 reads SASEGT. Trimming at V came to 8 bases and at J to 7 bases, leaving 5 bases not matched to a gene. The CDR3 DNA reads as TGTGCCAGCCGGGACAGGGACGTTGAAAAACTGTTTTTT. Its protein is CASRDRDVEKLFF.

This sequence joins TRBV28 and TRBJ2-7; D not certain. Trimming left V 6 bases short and J 7 bases short, with 19 bases between. The germline V gene has CDR1 MDHEN and CDR2 SYDVKM. The CDR3 spans 14 residues. CDR3 sequence (DNA): TGTGCCAGCAGCCCTGGGTTCGGCTTTGGGGAGCAGTACTTC. It encodes CASSPGFGFGEQYF.

V and J are TRBV30 and TRBJ1-1; D is unclear. Trimming took 4 bases from V and 1 from J, leaving 19 bases between them. Germline V gene lookup returns CDR1 GTSNPN and CDR2 SVGIG (reference sequence). The length of the CDR3 is 16 residues. CDR3 amino acids: CAWTDGPTPANTEAFF. CDR3 DNA sequence: TGTGCCTGGACCGACGGGCCAACCCCCGCGAACACTGAAGCTTTCTTT.

The genes are TRBV27 and TRBJ2-7; 10 nucleotides align to TRBD2. The CDR3 covers 15 residues. Trimming at V came to 4 bases and at J to 2 bases, leaving 5 bases not matched to a gene. The germline V gene has CDR1 MNHEY and CDR2 SMNVEV (reference sequence). CDR3 loop: CASSSKTSGPYEQYF. The CDR3 region has the DNA TGTGCCAGCAGTTCCAAGACTAGCGGGCCCTACGAGCAGTACTTC.

The genes are TRBV7-3 and TRBJ1-6; D is uncertain. This CDR3 has 13 amino acids. Germline lookup yields CDR1 SGHTA and CDR2 FQGTGA. V lost 5 bases and J lost 8, with 10 bases in between. This chain's CDR3 is CASSPGLDSPLHF. In DNA, the CDR3 is TGTGCCAGCAGCCCGGGCCTCGATTCACCCCTCCACTTT.

The chain employs TRBV30 and TRBJ2-7; either TRBD1 or TRBD2 may fit D (5 bases each). Deletions cut 0 bases from V and 6 bases from J, with 9 bases between. This CDR3 is built from 12 residues. In germline, CDR1 is GTSNPN, CDR2 SVGIG (reference sequence). The CDR3 nucleotides are TGTGCCTGGAGTGTGTCCGGGACCGAGCAGTACTTC. Encoded protein: CAWSVSGTEQYF.

The chain combines TRBV11-1 with TRBJ2-3; D may be TRBD2 (6 bases). The CDR3 is made up of 15 amino acids. V lost 0 bases, J lost 2 bases, and 9 bases lay in between. Germline V gives CDR1 SGHAT, CDR2 FQDESV (reference sequence). DNA of the CDR3: TGTGCCAGCAGCTTAGCGGGACTCCACACAGATACGCAGTATTTT. Protein product: CASSLAGLHTDTQYF.

The chain recombines TRBV11-2 with TRBJ2-5, with 12 bases fitting TRBD2. The CDR3 spans 15 residues. With V trimmed by 5 bases and J by 2 bases, 3 bases remained unmatched. Germline CDR1 and CDR2: SGHAT and FQNNGV. CDR3 DNA sequence: TGTGCCAGCAGCGAACTAGCGGGGGGTCAAGAGACCCAGTACTTC. Amino acids: CASSELAGGQETQYF.

The chain joins TRBV6-6 to TRBJ1-4; D ambiguous. The germline V and J ends were trimmed by 0 bases and 7 bases, with 12 bases remaining between them. The germline V gene has CDR1 MNHNY and CDR2 SVGAGI (reference sequence). The CDR3 covers 15 residues. CDR3 sequence (DNA): TGTGCCAGCAGTTACTCGAGTGCCCAACCTGAAAAACTGTTTTTT. Amino acid sequence: CASSYSSAQPEKLFF.

This chain links TRBV27 with TRBJ1-1; D gene ambiguous. The CDR3 sequence is 13 residues long. V was shortened by 0 bases and J by 0 bases, with 2 bases between the two germline ends. Germline CDR1 reads MNHEY; CDR2 reads SMNVEV (reference sequence). The CDR3 protein is CASSLSLNTEAFF. The CDR3 DNA sequence: TGTGCCAGCAGTTTATCGCTGAACACTGAAGCTTTCTTT.

The chain has TRBV6-1 and TRBJ2-6; D gene ambiguous. Germline CDR1 and CDR2: MNHNS and SASEGT. The V gene lost 3 bases and the J gene lost 0 bases, with 6 bases spanning the gap. This CDR3 spans 15 amino acids. The CDR3 here is CASSDVSSGANVLTF. In DNA, the CDR3 is TGTGCCAGCAGTGATGTCAGCTCTGGGGCCAACGTCCTGACTTTC.

The chain has TRBV25-1 and TRBJ2-3; D is uncertain. The CDR3 loop spans 12 amino acids. V was pared by 2 bases and J by 11 bases, with 11 bases between. Germline CDR1 reads MGHDK; CDR2 reads SYGVNS. CDR3 nucleotides: TGTGCCAGCAGTGAAGAGGTCGCCCGGCAGTATTTT. Translation gives CASSEEVARQYF.

This chain links TRBV6-5 with TRBJ2-7, with D possibly being TRBD1 or TRBD2 (5 bases each). The CDR3 contains 16 residues. Trimming left V 0 bases short and J 0 bases short, with 12 bases between. CDR1 MNHEY and CDR2 SVGAGI come from the germline V gene. CDR3 sequence: CASSYSGGQSSYEQYF. In DNA form, the CDR3 reads TGTGCCAGCAGTTACTCTGGGGGTCAGAGCTCCTACGAGCAGTACTTC.

This sequence joins TRBV6-5 and TRBJ2-1; 15 positions agree with TRBD2. Germline CDR1 reads MNHEY; CDR2 reads SVGAGI. There are 15 residues in the CDR3. DNA of the CDR3: TGTGTCGGGACTAGCGGGAGGCGAGGTGTCAATGAGCAGTTCTTC. Translated, it gives CVGTSGRRGVNEQFF.

J is TRBJ2-5 and V is TRBV30; TRBD1 is a possible D gene (6 bases). This CDR3 region has 12 residues. Trimming shortened V by 6 bases and J by 5 bases, and 13 bases separated the two germline ends. CDR1 is GTSNPN, CDR2 SVGIG, per germline (reference sequence). CDR3 region: CACHRVEETQYF. CDR3 DNA: TGTGCCTGCCACAGGGTTGAGGAGACCCAGTACTTC.

This chain joins TRBV4-2 and TRBJ1-5, with D tentatively TRBD1 (5 bases). The germline V and J ends were trimmed by 0 bases and 6 bases, with 9 bases remaining between them. The CDR3 sequence is 14 residues long. The germline V gene has CDR1 LGHNA and CDR2 YNFKEQ. The CDR3 bases are TGTGCCAGCAGCCAAGATACAGGAACTCAGCCCCAGCATTTT. This sequence encodes CASSQDTGTQPQHF.

The chain recombines TRBV18 with TRBJ1-6; no clear D gene. CDR3 size: 13 residues. Per germline, CDR1 KGHSH and CDR2 LQKENI. Trimming pared 2 bases from V and 5 bases from J, leaving 4 bases between. CDR3 bases: TGTGCCAGCTCACCAGGGGATAATTCACCCCTCCACTTT. This translates into CASSPGDNSPLHF.

As regards this clone: This sample also contains other DNA sequences that code for the same CDR3. The rearrangement uses TRBV9 and TRBJ2-2; a weak D match, TRBD2 (6 bases). CDR1 and CDR2 from the germline V gene are SGDLS and YYNGEE. Trimming removed 1 base from V and 6 bases from J, with 7 bases in between. This CDR3 comprises 13 residues. The CDR3 protein is CASSVRDSGELFF. In DNA, the CDR3 is TGTGCCAGCAGCGTAAGGGACTCCGGGGAGCTGTTTTTT.

CDR3 nucleotides: TGTGCCACCAGCAGAGATCAACGCAATGAGCAGTTCTTC. Translated: CATSRDQRNEQFF. The chain joins TRBV15 to TRBJ2-1; D is undetermined. With 0 bases removed from V and 6 bases from J, the gap between germline ends came to 6 bases. This CDR3 has 13 residues. In germline, CDR1 is LNHNV, CDR2 YYDKDF (reference sequence).